These 26 T cell receptor beta chains were all obtained from the same sample, sequenced in a study of vaccination and CD4 T cells after COVID-19. Treatment defined: roughly 11-day PBMC culture with coronavirus spike peptide pools or control peptides (ViraFEST assay). These receptors lack a known antigen. Cultured CD4+ T cell DNA was sequenced using the Oncomine TCR Beta short-read assay. Using its own MiXCR run on the PCR reads, TCRdb lists one record per CDR3 protein. The sample carries some 10,000 distinct CDR3 sequences, roughly 63% recorded once. The sequenced material came from CD4+ T cells from blood, cultured in vitro. The receptors were sampled from a human donor who had recovered from COVID-19.

In the case of this clonotype: At one end, the junction sequence differs from germline, possibly due to a read error. This sequence joins TRBV5-1 and TRBJ2-6, with no clear D. The CDR3 has 15 residues. The germline CDR1 and CDR2 sequences are SGHRS and YFSETQ. The chain's CDR3 is CASGLELSGANVLTF. DNA for the CDR3: TGCGCCAGCGGCTTAGAACTCTCGGGGGCCAACGTCCTGACTTTC.

This clonotype was seen a single time. The rearrangement joins TRBV19 to TRBJ2-1; 10 nucleotides agree with TRBD2. Losses at the gene ends were 6 bases for V and 2 bases for J; bases not matched to a gene: 7. The CDR3 covers 16 residues. Germline V gene lookup returns CDR1 LNHDA and CDR2 SQIVND (reference sequence). The CDR3 region has the DNA TGTGCCAGTAGCCGGACTAGCGGAAAAGCCTACAATGAGCAGTTCTTC. Protein product: CASSRTSGKAYNEQFF.

This chain connects TRBV28 to TRBJ1-4; no clear D gene. Germline V lookup: CDR1 MDHEN, CDR2 SYDVKM. The CDR3 is made up of 15 amino acids. Trimming took off 2 bases at V and 7 bases at J, with 14 bases between the two ends. The CDR3 coding sequence is TGTGCCAGCAGTTTACTAGGACCCCGTGGTGAAAAACTGTTTTTT. This encodes CASSLLGPRGEKLFF.

The V gene is TRBV4-3, the J gene TRBJ2-3, with TRBD2 as a possible D gene (5 bases). The germline V and J ends were trimmed by 1 base and 3 bases, with 11 bases remaining between them. The CDR3 spans 15 residues. Looked up from germline, CDR1 is LGHNA and CDR2 is YSLEER. The CDR3 DNA is TGCGCCAGCAGCCAAGGGCTAGCTCGGACAGATACGCAGTATTTT. This translates into CASSQGLARTDTQYF.

The rearrangement links TRBV6-1 to TRBJ1-5; 7 positions match TRBD1. V gave up 6 bases and J gave up 6 bases; unmatched junction bases: 8. Germline V gene data show CDR1 as MNHNS and CDR2 as SASEGT. The CDR3 has 14 amino acids. The CDR3 sequence: CASSPGGRSQPQHF. The CDR3 DNA reads as TGTGCCAGCAGCCCAGGGGGGAGGAGTCAGCCCCAGCATTTT.

The J gene is TRBJ1-2, the V gene TRBV6-1, with no clear D. Germline CDR1 is MNHNS and CDR2 is SASEGT. The V end lost 8 bases, the J end lost 3 bases, and 10 bases lay between the germline ends. The length of the CDR3 is 12 residues. The CDR3 is CASGNIDYGYTF. The CDR3 nucleotides read TGTGCCAGCGGCAATATAGACTATGGCTACACCTTC.

This clonotype occurred a few times. The chain links TRBV7-2 to TRBJ1-5; a weak D match, TRBD1 (6 bases). The V gene lost 5 bases and the J gene lost 7 bases, with 15 bases spanning the gap. Germline CDR1 and CDR2: SGHTA and FQGNSA. The CDR3 extends over 14 amino acids. The CDR3 DNA reads TGTGCCAGCAGCCCCAGGGCAGGGGAACAGCCCCAGCATTTT. It is translated as CASSPRAGEQPQHF.

The genes are TRBV20-1 and TRBJ1-1; D is ambiguous. Trimming pared 6 bases from V and 5 bases from J, leaving 13 bases between. Germline-derived CDR1 and CDR2 are DFQATT and SNEGSKA (reference sequence). CDR3 size: 12 residues. The CDR3: CSARVGGTEAFF. The CDR3 region has the DNA TGCAGTGCACGGGTGGGAGGGACTGAAGCTTTCTTT.

The rearrangement uses TRBV20-1 and TRBJ2-7; D unresolved. The length of the CDR3 is 12 residues. Germline V gives CDR1 DFQATT, CDR2 SNEGSKA (reference sequence). V was clipped by 1 base and J by 6 bases, with 10 bases between them. CDR3 residues: CSARVQVGEQYF. In nucleotides, the CDR3 is TGCAGTGCTAGAGTGCAGGTGGGCGAGCAGTACTTC.

J is TRBJ2-2 and V is TRBV7-9; the match to TRBD1 covers 8 bases. Per germline, CDR1 SEHNR and CDR2 FQNEAQ (reference sequence). The CDR3 spans 17 residues. V lost 5 bases to trimming and J lost 5 bases; unmatched junction nucleotides: 13. Here the CDR3 reads CASSPNIGQGATGELFF. The CDR3 DNA follows: TGTGCCAGCAGCCCGAATATCGGACAGGGTGCTACCGGGGAGCTGTTTTTT.

The genes are TRBV7-8 and TRBJ2-7; D gene unclear. The CDR3 is 16 residues long. The germline CDR1 and CDR2 sequences are SGHVS and FQNEAQ. V lost 0 bases to trimming and J lost 5 bases, with 17 bases between them. As DNA, the CDR3 is TGTGCCAGCAGCTTAGCGCGGAGAGCTTTGCGCAACGAGCAGTACTTC. Translation: CASSLARRALRNEQYF. Complete variable domain (other parts from reference TRBV7-8 and TRBJ2-7): GAGVSQSPRYKVAKRGQDVALRCDPISGHVSLFWYQQALGQGPEFLTYFQNEAQLDKSGLPSDRFFAERPEGSVSTLKIQRTQQEDSAVYLCASSLARRALRNEQYFGPGTRLTVT.

The chain employs TRBV7-6 and TRBJ1-6; tentative D call: TRBD1 (6 bases). V was trimmed by 1 base and J by 5 bases, leaving 6 bases between them. Per the germline V gene, CDR1 is SGHVS and CDR2 is FNYEAQ. The CDR3 consists of 14 residues. CDR3 loop: CASSLGQDNSPLHF. DNA of the CDR3: TGTGCCAGCAGCTTAGGACAGGATAATTCACCCCTCCACTTT.

The chain carries TRBV7-2 and TRBJ2-3; D is possibly TRBD2 (5 bases). The CDR3 is 15 amino acids. The germline V and J ends were trimmed by 3 bases and 2 bases, with 12 bases remaining between them. Germline V gene lookup returns CDR1 SGHTA and CDR2 FQGNSA. The DNA for the CDR3 is TGTGCCAGCAGCTTCAGGACTTCAGCCACAGATACGCAGTATTTT. Protein: CASSFRTSATDTQYF.

This chain links TRBV10-3 with TRBJ1-2; possible D gene TRBD1, 5 bases. V lost 2 bases to trimming and J lost 1 base, with 11 bases between them. The CDR3 has 15 amino acids. CDR1 and CDR2 from the germline V gene are ENHRY and SYGVKD. The chain's CDR3 is CAISEPGLSNYGYTF. In DNA, the CDR3 is TGTGCCATCAGTGAGCCGGGACTGAGTAACTATGGCTACACCTTC.

The V and J genes are TRBV2 and TRBJ1-2; D remains unclear. Germline loops: CDR1 SNHLY, CDR2 FYNNEI. The CDR3 totals 11 residues. The ends were cut back, 7 bases at V and 4 bases at J, with 7 bases in the middle. CDR3 amino acids: CASNRAYGYTF. CDR3 DNA sequence: TGTGCCAGCAACAGAGCCTATGGCTACACCTTC.

The CDR3 sequence: CASSLAEWGASNQETQYF. CDR3 nucleotides: TGTGCCAGCAGCTTAGCCGAATGGGGAGCTAGTAACCAAGAGACCCAGTACTTC. The rearrangement uses TRBV11-3 and TRBJ2-5, with D tentatively TRBD2 (5 bases). The CDR3 is 18 residues long. Germline V gives CDR1 SGHNT, CDR2 YENEEA. V was cut by 1 base and J by 0 bases, with 18 bases left in between.

The V and J genes are TRBV7-2 and TRBJ2-2; D unresolved. Germline values: CDR1 SGHTA, CDR2 FQGNSA. This CDR3 is 15 amino acids long. Deletions cut 4 bases from V and 10 bases from J, with 19 bases between. The CDR3 spells CASSSEVHRSSELFF. CDR3 in DNA: TGTGCCAGCAGCTCCGAAGTACACCGATCGTCGGAGCTGTTTTTT. Based on the CDR3 plus reference TRBV7-2 and TRBJ2-2, the full variable domain is GAGVSQSPSNKVTEKGKDVELRCDPISGHTALYWYRQSLGQGLEFLIYFQGNSAPDKSGLPSDRFSAERTGGSVSTLTIQRTQQEDSAVYLCASSSEVHRSSELFFGEGSRLTVL.

V usage is TRBV7-2 and J usage is TRBJ1-6, with 10 bases identical to TRBD1. CDR3 size: 16 residues. Trimming at V came to 5 bases and at J to 7 bases, leaving 8 bases not matched to a gene. In germline, CDR1 is SGHTA, CDR2 FQGNSA. The CDR3 DNA follows: TGTGCCAGCAGCAACTCCGGGACAGGGGTCAATTCACCCCTCCACTTT. Protein sequence: CASSNSGTGVNSPLHF.

There are a few counts of this clonotype. The chain links TRBV2 to TRBJ2-3, with 9 positions matching TRBD2. Trimming removed 3 bases from V and 9 bases from J; junction bases left unmatched: 10. The germline V gene encodes CDR1 SNHLY and CDR2 FYNNEI. This CDR3 region has 15 residues. The CDR3 region has the DNA TGTGCCAGCAGTGATTGGGCGGGGGGGCCAGGGACGCAGTATTTT. This sequence encodes CASSDWAGGPGTQYF.

The chain recombines TRBV19 with TRBJ2-5, with 14 nucleotides matching TRBD2. Per the germline V gene, CDR1 is LNHDA and CDR2 is SQIVND (reference sequence). Losses at the gene ends were 6 bases for V and 5 bases for J; bases not matched to a gene: 8. This CDR3 comprises 16 residues. The chain's CDR3 is CASSPGLAGGAETQYF. CDR3 in DNA: TGTGCCAGTAGCCCCGGACTAGCGGGAGGAGCGGAGACCCAGTACTTC.

This clonotype was picked up a small number of times. This rearrangement joins TRBV6-1 to TRBJ1-4, with no clear D. Germline V gene data show CDR1 as MNHNS and CDR2 as SASEGT. V was trimmed by 5 bases and J by 1 base, leaving 8 bases between them. The CDR3 is 14 amino acids. The CDR3 loop is CASSNSGTNEKLFF. CDR3 sequence (DNA): TGTGCCAGCAGTAACAGCGGAACTAATGAAAAACTGTTTTTT.

This clonotype showed up just once. J is TRBJ1-5 and V is TRBV5-1, with D possibly matching TRBD1 (5 bases). Germline values: CDR1 SGHRS, CDR2 YFSETQ. The CDR3 spans 14 residues. Between the trimmed V and J ends, which lost 0 bases and 1 base, there was a span of 5 bases. DNA of the CDR3: TGCGCCAGCAGCTTGGAGGGGAGCAATCAGCCCCAGCATTTT. This gives the protein CASSLEGSNQPQHF.

The chain combines TRBV7-9 with TRBJ1-1; no clear D. Deletions cut 1 base from V and 1 base from J, with 4 bases between. Per the germline V gene, CDR1 is SEHNR and CDR2 is FQNEAQ (reference sequence). The CDR3 contains 13 residues. The CDR3: CASSLGENTEAFF. In DNA, the CDR3 is TGTGCCAGCAGCTTAGGGGAGAACACTGAAGCTTTCTTT.

Judged by abundance, this clonotype is large. The rearrangement uses TRBV10-3 and TRBJ1-5; D is possibly TRBD1 (5 bases). Germline-derived CDR1 and CDR2 are ENHRY and SYGVKD. This CDR3 region has 13 residues. Trimming shortened V by 6 bases and J by 5 bases, and 11 bases separated the two germline ends. The CDR3 here is CAISARGDQPQHF. CDR3 DNA sequence: TGTGCCATCAGCGCCCGGGGGGATCAGCCCCAGCATTTT.

A few counts support this clonotype. The J gene is TRBJ2-3, the V gene TRBV6-4, with 8 bases fitting TRBD2. Germline assignment: CDR1 MRHNA and CDR2 SNTAGT. The J segment lost 2 bases and the V segment lost 4 bases, leaving 5 bases of the junction unmatched. CDR3 size: 15 residues. The CDR3 bases are TGTGCCAGCAGTGTCACTAGCGGTTCCACAGATACGCAGTATTTT. Amino acids: CASSVTSGSTDTQYF.

Details on this clonotype: A junction boundary mismatches the germline segment, possibly from a read error. The V gene is TRBV7-7, the J gene TRBJ2-3, with D perhaps matching TRBD2 (5 bases). The CDR3 spans 13 residues. In germline, CDR1 is SSHAT, CDR2 FNYEAQ (reference sequence). CDR3 amino acids: CASSSGGPDTQYF. CDR3 DNA: TGTGCTAGCAGCTCTGGAGGACCAGATACGCAGTATTTT.